This T cell receptor beta chain comes out of a study of lymphopenia after photon versus proton radiotherapy. Study-wide points: After lymphocyte nadir, photon-treated repertoires showed oligoclonal expansion, especially CD8+ Temra. Photon-treated patients lost naive T cells and TCR diversity; proton-treated stayed stable. Survival link was tested only in deceased patients; proton benefit remains a possibility.

Libraries were prepared by immunoSEQ multiplex PCR; TCRdb keeps only in-frame clonotypes and omits some of them. The data hold about 68,000 clones, with approximately 90% observed a single time. V was pared by 2 bases and J by 0 bases, with 14 bases between. Germline CDR1 and CDR2: SGHTA and FQGNSA. CDR3 length: 17 amino acids. This clone was seen just once. Its antigen is undetermined. The rearrangement joins TRBV7-2 to TRBJ2-4; the D call may be TRBD1 or TRBD2 (5 bases each). Source: peripheral blood, taken from a patient treated with photon-based radiotherapy. The sequence was collected from a woman in her 70s with pancreatic cancer. For the CDR3, the DNA is TGTGCCAGCAGCTTAACCTGGGACCGACTAGCCAAAAACATTCAGTACTTC. It yields the protein CASSLTWDRLAKNIQYF. Full variable domain (rest looked up from reference TRBV7-2 and TRBJ2-4): GAGVSQSPSNKVTEKGKDVELRCDPISGHTALYWYRQSLGQGLEFLIYFQGNSAPDKSGLPSDRFSAERTGGSVSTLTIQRTQQEDSAVYLCASSLTWDRLAKNIQYFGAGTRLSVL.